This note documents a single T cell receptor (beta chain) sequence. No antigen is known for it. These data belong to a study of CD8 T cells in ankylosing spondylitis. MiXCR, applied by TCRdb to the 5' RACE reads, yields one record per CDR3 protein. The sample yields over 600,000 distinct CDR3 sequences, roughly 20% seen once. Study results and caveats: Characteristic, it appeared, of ankylosing spondylitis blood was a TCR beta motif of seven or eight highly homologous variants.

The germline gives CDR1 DFQATT, CDR2 SNEGSKA (reference sequence). The CDR3 extends over 12 amino acids. V lost 6 bases, J lost 9 bases, and 16 bases lay in between. The chain recombines TRBV20-1 with TRBJ2-3; D ambiguous. The sequenced sample was blood, either unsorted or a sorted T cell fraction (not recorded which). This clonotype originated in a male donor with ankylosing spondylitis. The CDR3 nucleotides are TGCAGTGCCCGCGACGCACGGCACACGCAGTATTTT. Its protein product is CSARDARHTQYF.